The entry that follows covers one TCR beta chain sequence. What it binds is not known. The source of the sample is a study of T cell responses to AZD1222 COVID-19 vaccine. The protocol was immunoSEQ multiplex PCR, while the TCRdb copy is restricted to in-frame clones and leaves out a portion. Among 80,000 to 95,000 clones, roughly 90% were seen once, and the ten largest hold 6.9%. Findings of the study overall: Spike-specific TCR breadth and depth both grew after two AZD1222 doses. Donor demographics were predominantly white British with a female majority; clonal diversity may be underestimated.

Germline lookup yields CDR1 LNHNV and CDR2 YYDKDF (reference sequence). This CDR3 has 19 residues. V was pared by 0 bases and J by 2 bases, with 22 bases between. The chain links TRBV15 to TRBJ1-2, with a tentative D call TRBD1 (5 bases). The sequence derives from an adult who received the AZD1222 COVID-19 vaccine. Sample: peripheral blood, taken 28 days after the second AZD1222 dose. This chain's CDR3 is CATSRDRWDDRGHNYGYTF. CDR3 coding DNA: TGTGCCACCAGCAGAGATCGTTGGGATGATAGGGGCCACAACTATGGCTACACCTTC.